Below, 24 T cell receptor beta chains from the same sample are listed, as sequenced in a study of cytomegalovirus exposure and HLA in healthy donors. It was with 60 Vbeta and 13 Jbeta primers that the PCR ran. The assay was immunoSEQ multiplex PCR, and TCRdb's table has in-frame clones only and misses some. The data hold 110,000 to 150,000 clones, with approximately 84% observed a single time. The sample comprised PBMCs. The receptors come from a woman in her thirties or forties in good health and CMV-seronegative.

V usage is TRBV18 and J usage is TRBJ2-1, with TRBD2 identical over 9 bases. In germline, CDR1 is KGHSH, CDR2 LQKENI. The CDR3 contains 17 residues. Trimming took 6 bases from V and 2 from J; bases not matched to a gene: 11. The CDR3 reads CASSRARGGETYNEQFF. The CDR3 DNA sequence: TGTGCCAGCTCGCGAGCCCGCGGGGGGGAGACCTACAATGAGCAGTTCTTC. Full variable domain (missing parts from reference TRBV18 and TRBJ2-1): NAGVMQNPRHLVRRRGQEARLRCSPMKGHSHVYWYRQLPEEGLKFMVYLQKENIIDESGMPKERFSAEFPKEGPSILRIQQVVRGDSAAYFCASSRARGGETYNEQFFGPGTRLTVL.

The chain uses TRBV27 and TRBJ2-7, with no clear D. This CDR3 is 16 amino acids long. Per germline, CDR1 MNHEY and CDR2 SMNVEV (reference sequence). V was clipped by 1 base and J by 0 bases, with 13 bases between them. The CDR3 loop reads CASSLFFGVSSYEQYF. In DNA form, the CDR3 reads TGTGCCAGCAGTTTATTTTTCGGAGTAAGCTCCTACGAGCAGTACTTC.

The chain couples TRBV5-1 to TRBJ2-3; 14 positions match TRBD2. CDR1 is SGHRS and CDR2 is YFSETQ in the germline V gene. The CDR3 sequence is 15 residues long. V shed 10 bases, J shed 2 bases, and the junction held 6 bases outside the gene matches. The CDR3 coding sequence is TGCGCCTCAAGGACTAGCGGGAGGATCACAGATACGCAGTATTTT. This encodes CASRTSGRITDTQYF.

V and J are TRBV21-1 and TRBJ1-2; the table's D call, TRBD1, was not checked against the DNA. TRBV21-1 is designated a pseudogene. The CDR3 covers 13 residues. CDR3 loop: CASSRTGGYGYTF. The CDR3 region has the DNA TGTGCCAGCAGCAGGACAGGGGGCTATGGCTACACCTTC.

The rearrangement joins TRBV28 to TRBJ1-2, with D maybe TRBD1 (6 bases). CDR1 and CDR2 from the germline V gene are MDHEN and SYDVKM. CDR3 size: 13 residues. With 5 bases removed from V and 6 bases from J, the gap between germline ends came to 13 bases. CDR3 protein: CASSTDRFHGYTF. The CDR3 DNA reads TGTGCCAGCAGTACAGACAGGTTCCATGGCTACACCTTC.

In its sample, this clone was seen a few times. This chain uses TRBV21-1 with TRBJ2-3; TRBD1 was called by the table and not checked on the DNA. TRBV21-1 is shown as a pseudogene. CDR3 size: 15 residues. The CDR3 DNA reads TGTGCCAGCAGCAAAGGGGCGACAGGCACAGATACGCAGTATTTT. Its protein product is CASSKGATGTDTQYF.

This clone has only one observation. The CDR3 reads CASSPRTSGRPAYEQYF. As DNA, the CDR3 is TGTGCCAGCAGCCCCCGGACTAGCGGGAGGCCCGCCTACGAGCAGTACTTC. This chain joins TRBV7-6 and TRBJ2-7, with 14 bases lining up with TRBD2. This CDR3 is 17 amino acids long. Per germline, CDR1 SGHVS and CDR2 FNYEAQ. Germline trimming cut 5 bases from V and 2 bases from J; bases unmatched to any gene: 8.

Only one count was recorded for this clone. V gene TRBV4-1 combines with J gene TRBJ2-7; weak D call: TRBD1 (5 bases). The CDR3 is 17 amino acids. The germline CDR1 and CDR2 sequences are MGHRA and YSYEKL. Trimming cost V 3 bases and J 2 bases, with 20 bases left between them. The CDR3 protein is CASSQTPGAAATYEQYF. CDR3 in DNA: TGCGCCAGCAGCCAGACCCCTGGGGCGGCCGCCACCTACGAGCAGTACTTC.

The rearrangement links TRBV28 to TRBJ2-7; tentatively, D is TRBD1 (5 bases). The CDR3 length is 14 residues. Trimming shortened V by 7 bases and J by 3 bases, and 16 bases separated the two germline ends. Germline CDR1 and CDR2: MDHEN and SYDVKM. As DNA, the CDR3 is TGTGCCAGCACCCTAGGGGCAGGTTACTACGAGCAGTACTTC. This encodes CASTLGAGYYEQYF.

The chain couples TRBV27 to TRBJ2-1; 8 nucleotides agree with TRBD1. The CDR3 sequence is 14 residues long. The germline V gene encodes CDR1 MNHEY and CDR2 SMNVEV (reference sequence). The ends lost 4 bases at V and 6 bases at J; junction bases unmatched: 5. CDR3 sequence (DNA): TGTGCCAGCAGTTCATCACAGGGGGTCAATGAGCAGTTCTTC. It yields the protein CASSSSQGVNEQFF.

This chain connects TRBV30 to TRBJ2-5, with TRBD2 matching over 8 bases. This CDR3 is built from 11 residues. Germline V gene data show CDR1 as GTSNPN and CDR2 as SVGIG (reference sequence). The CDR3 DNA follows: TGTACGGGAGGGCCTAGAGAGACCCAGTACTTC. This codes for CTGGPRETQYF.

The chain is built from TRBV7-2 and TRBJ2-1, with D perhaps TRBD2 (7 bases). V gave up 5 bases and J gave up 2 bases, with 16 bases separating them. Germline CDR1 reads SGHTA; CDR2 reads FQGNSA. This CDR3 has 16 residues. CDR3 nucleotide sequence: TGTGCCAGCAGCAGGAGGGAGGGGGGGACCTACAATGAGCAGTTCTTC. Protein sequence: CASSRREGGTYNEQFF. Filled out from reference TRBV7-2 and TRBJ2-1, the complete variable domain reads GAGVSQSPSNKVTEKGKDVELRCDPISGHTALYWYRQSLGQGLEFLIYFQGNSAPDKSGLPSDRFSAERTGGSVSTLTIQRTQQEDSAVYLCASSRREGGTYNEQFFGPGTRLTVL.

The V call is TRBV21-1, the J call TRBJ1-1. TRBV21-1 is reported as a pseudogene. The CDR3 runs to 14 residues. The CDR3 loop is CASIKLTANTEAFF. The CDR3 region has the DNA TGTGCCAGCATCAAGCTAACCGCAAACACTGAAGCTTTCTTT.

The rearrangement joins TRBV28 to TRBJ2-5; possibly TRBD1 for D (5 bases). The CDR3 has 14 amino acids. The germline CDR1 and CDR2 sequences are MDHEN and SYDVKM. V lost 5 bases to trimming and J lost 2 bases, with 12 bases between them. This CDR3 is CASSEGARQETQYF. The CDR3 bases are TGTGCCAGCAGTGAAGGGGCCCGTCAAGAGACCCAGTACTTC.

The gene calls are TRBV7-7 and TRBJ2-2, with D hard to call. Germline V gene sequence: CDR1 SSHAT, CDR2 FNYEAQ (reference sequence). With 8 bases removed from V and 2 bases from J, the gap between germline ends came to 3 bases. This CDR3 contains 11 residues. CDR3 in DNA: TGTGCCAGCTCAAACACCGGGGAGCTGTTTTTT. This codes for CASSNTGELFF. Supplemented by reference TRBV7-7 and TRBJ2-2, the full variable domain reads GAGVSQSPRYKVTKRGQDVTLRCDPISSHATLYWYQQALGQGPEFLTYFNYEAQPDKSGLPSDRFSAERPEGSISTLTIQRTEQRDSAMYRCASSNTGELFFGEGSRLTVL.

This chain joins TRBV4-1 and TRBJ2-1; 10 positions match TRBD2. The CDR3 covers 22 residues. With V trimmed by 5 bases and J by 0 bases, 22 bases remained unmatched. Germline loops: CDR1 MGHRA, CDR2 YSYEKL. CDR3 amino acids: CASSYPSGRGTKNSSSYNEQFF. CDR3 nucleotide sequence: TGCGCCAGCAGCTATCCTAGCGGGAGAGGGACAAAGAATAGTAGCTCCTACAATGAGCAGTTCTTC.

This rearrangement joins TRBV30 to TRBJ2-1, with D possibly TRBD2 on 6 matching bases. This CDR3 region has 17 residues. Germline loops: CDR1 GTSNPN, CDR2 SVGIG (reference sequence). Between the trimmed V and J ends, which lost 5 bases and 9 bases, there was a span of 29 bases. This CDR3 is CAWSALGLRAGAPEQFF. The CDR3 DNA sequence: TGTGCCTGGTCCGCCCTGGGACTGAGGGCCGGAGCCCCTGAGCAGTTCTTC.

This chain links TRBV5-1 with TRBJ2-1; D is perhaps TRBD2 (6 bases). CDR1 SGHRS and CDR2 YFSETQ come from the germline V gene. This CDR3 has 13 residues. Trimming cost V 3 bases and J 7 bases, with 11 bases left between them. CDR3 DNA sequence: TGCGCCAGCAGCTGGCCTGCGGGGAATGAGCAGTTCTTC. Protein sequence: CASSWPAGNEQFF.

V and J are TRBV9 and TRBJ2-3; the D gene is possibly TRBD1 (5 bases). Trimming removed 0 bases from V and 6 bases from J, with 8 bases in between. Germline CDR1 is SGDLS and CDR2 is YYNGEE. The length of the CDR3 is 13 residues. For the CDR3, the DNA is TGTGCCAGCAGCGTAGCTGGGGCCGATACGCAGTATTTT. Translating gives CASSVAGADTQYF.

The chain joins TRBV5-4 to TRBJ1-3; TRBD1 might be the D (6 bases). The germline V gene has CDR1 SGHNT and CDR2 YYREEE (reference sequence). Trimming shortened V by 2 bases and J by 1 base, and 10 bases separated the two germline ends. The CDR3 is 15 residues long. CDR3 sequence (DNA): TGTGCCAGCAGCTTCACAGGGATGTCTGGAAACACCATATATTTT. This codes for CASSFTGMSGNTIYF. Based on the CDR3 plus reference TRBV5-4 and TRBJ1-3, the full variable domain is ETGVTQSPTHLIKTRGQQVTLRCSSQSGHNTVSWYQQALGQGPQFIFQYYREEENGRGNFPPRFSGLQFPNYSSELNVNALELDDSALYLCASSFTGMSGNTIYFGEGSWLTVV.

The chain combines TRBV4-2 with TRBJ2-1; 10 nucleotides align to TRBD1. Germline trimming cut 1 base from V and 2 bases from J; bases unmatched to any gene: 2. The CDR3 has 16 amino acids. Germline CDR1 LGHNA, CDR2 YNFKEQ. The CDR3: CASSQVGQGAYNEQFF. CDR3 coding DNA: TGTGCCAGCAGCCAAGTCGGACAGGGGGCCTACAATGAGCAGTTCTTC.

DNA for the CDR3: TGTGCCAGCAGCTTAGCGCGCCCACTCGAGGGCTACACCTTC. It codes for CASSLARPLEGYTF. V usage is TRBV7-2 and J usage is TRBJ1-2; D is unclear. The ends were cut back, 0 bases at V and 8 bases at J, with 13 bases in the middle. The CDR3 is 14 amino acids. Germline V gene data show CDR1 as SGHTA and CDR2 as FQGNSA.

V is TRBV18 and J is TRBJ2-5; 10 nucleotides align to TRBD2. The CDR3 is 18 residues long. Trimming took 3 bases from V and 4 from J; bases not matched to a gene: 14. Germline CDR1 reads KGHSH; CDR2 reads LQKENI. The CDR3 nucleotides read TGTGCCAGCTCACCCAGTTGGTCTAGCGGGAGCCGGGGAGAGACCCAGTACTTC. The encoded protein is CASSPSWSSGSRGETQYF.

This clone came up a few times. J is TRBJ1-2 and V is TRBV4-2, with a tentative D call TRBD1 (5 bases). The V end lost 0 bases, the J end lost 2 bases, and 16 bases lay between the germline ends. The germline V gene has CDR1 LGHNA and CDR2 YNFKEQ. There are 17 residues in the CDR3. The CDR3 DNA is TGTGCCAGCAGCCAAGAAGCCAGGCCTGGGGGGAACTATGGCTACACCTTC. It encodes CASSQEARPGGNYGYTF.